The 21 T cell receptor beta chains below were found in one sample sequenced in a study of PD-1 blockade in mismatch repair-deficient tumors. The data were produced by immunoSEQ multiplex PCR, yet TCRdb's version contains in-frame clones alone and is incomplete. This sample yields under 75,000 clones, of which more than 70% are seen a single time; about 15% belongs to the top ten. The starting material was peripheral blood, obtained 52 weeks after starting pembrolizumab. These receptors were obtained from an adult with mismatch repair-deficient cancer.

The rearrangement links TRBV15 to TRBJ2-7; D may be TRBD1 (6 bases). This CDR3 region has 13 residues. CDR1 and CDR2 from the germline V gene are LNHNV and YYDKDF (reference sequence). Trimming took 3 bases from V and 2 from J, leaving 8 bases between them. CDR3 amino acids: CATSRGDTYEQYF. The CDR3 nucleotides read TGTGCCACCAGCAGGGGGGACACCTACGAGCAGTACTTC.

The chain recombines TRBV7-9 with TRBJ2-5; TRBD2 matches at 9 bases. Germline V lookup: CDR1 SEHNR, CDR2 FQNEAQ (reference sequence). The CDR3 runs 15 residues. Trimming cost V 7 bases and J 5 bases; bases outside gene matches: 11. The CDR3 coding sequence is TGTGCCAGCACCCACCCTCTAGCGGGATGGGAGACCCAGTACTTC. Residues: CASTHPLAGWETQYF.

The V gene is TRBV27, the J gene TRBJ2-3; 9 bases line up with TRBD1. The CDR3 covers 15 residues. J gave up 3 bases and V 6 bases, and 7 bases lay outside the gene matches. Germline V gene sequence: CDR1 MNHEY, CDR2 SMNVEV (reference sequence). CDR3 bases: TGTGCCAGCAGCTTGCCGGGACAGGGAACAGATACGCAGTATTTT. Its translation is CASSLPGQGTDTQYF.

The CDR3 bases are TGCGCCAGCAGCCCGACAGGGGGCAAAAACATTCAGTACTTC. It yields the protein CASSPTGGKNIQYF. This sequence joins TRBV5-1 and TRBJ2-4; 9 nucleotides match TRBD1. CDR3 size: 14 residues. Trimming removed 4 bases from V and 3 bases from J; junction bases left unmatched: 2. In germline, CDR1 is SGHRS, CDR2 YFSETQ.

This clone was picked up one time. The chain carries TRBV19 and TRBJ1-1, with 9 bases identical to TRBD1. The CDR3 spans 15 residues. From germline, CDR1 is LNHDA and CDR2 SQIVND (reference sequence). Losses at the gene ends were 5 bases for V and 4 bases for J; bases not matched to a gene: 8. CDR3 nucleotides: TGTGCCAGTAGTTGGACAGGGGACCGGGGCACTGAAGCTTTCTTT. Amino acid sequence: CASSWTGDRGTEAFF.

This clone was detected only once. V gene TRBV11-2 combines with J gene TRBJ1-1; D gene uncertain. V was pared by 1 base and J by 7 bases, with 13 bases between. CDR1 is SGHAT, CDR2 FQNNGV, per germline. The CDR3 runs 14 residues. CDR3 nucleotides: TGTGCCAGCAGCTTAGGCCCGGGTAGTATTGAAGCTTTCTTT. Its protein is CASSLGPGSIEAFF.

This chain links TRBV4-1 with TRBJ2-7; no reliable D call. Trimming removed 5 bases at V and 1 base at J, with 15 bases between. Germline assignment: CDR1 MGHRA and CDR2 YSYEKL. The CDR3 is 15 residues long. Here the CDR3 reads CASSYIMDGSYEQYF. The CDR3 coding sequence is TGCGCCAGCAGCTATATTATGGACGGGTCCTACGAGCAGTACTTC.

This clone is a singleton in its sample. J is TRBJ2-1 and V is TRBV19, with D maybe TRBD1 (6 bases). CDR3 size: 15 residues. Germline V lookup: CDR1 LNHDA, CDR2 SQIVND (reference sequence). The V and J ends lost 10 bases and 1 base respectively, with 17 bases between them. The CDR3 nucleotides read TGTGCCACCACCCCATCTAGGGGGTCCTACAATGAGCAGTTCTTC. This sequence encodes CATTPSRGSYNEQFF.

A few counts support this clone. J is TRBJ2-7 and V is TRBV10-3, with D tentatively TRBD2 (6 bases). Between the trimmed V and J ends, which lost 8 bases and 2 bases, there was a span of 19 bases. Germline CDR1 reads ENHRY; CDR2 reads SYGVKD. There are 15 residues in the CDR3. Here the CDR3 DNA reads TGTGCCATCGCCCATGGTGCGGGGATCGCCTACGAGCAGTACTTC. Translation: CAIAHGAGIAYEQYF.

This CDR3 is CASSPTGTATEAFF. CDR3 DNA: TGTGCCAGCTCACCCACTGGGACAGCCACTGAAGCTTTCTTT. The V call is TRBV18, the J call TRBJ1-1; TRBD1 matches at 7 bases. Germline V gives CDR1 KGHSH, CDR2 LQKENI. V lost 3 bases and J lost 4; bases outside the gene matches: 5. The CDR3 is 14 residues long.

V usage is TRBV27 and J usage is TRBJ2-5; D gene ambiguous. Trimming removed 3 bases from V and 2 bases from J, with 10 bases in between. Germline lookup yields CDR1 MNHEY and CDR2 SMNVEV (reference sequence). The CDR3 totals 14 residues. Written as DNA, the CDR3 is TGTGCCAGCAGTTTTCGCCGGCGGCAAGAGACCCAGTACTTC. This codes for CASSFRRRQETQYF.

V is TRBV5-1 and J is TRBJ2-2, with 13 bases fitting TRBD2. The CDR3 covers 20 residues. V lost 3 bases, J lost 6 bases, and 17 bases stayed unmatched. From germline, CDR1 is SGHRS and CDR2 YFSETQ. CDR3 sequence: CASSSLPGTSGTRIPGELFF. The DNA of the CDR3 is TGCGCCAGCAGCTCGCTACCCGGGACTAGCGGGACCAGGATCCCCGGGGAGCTGTTTTTT.

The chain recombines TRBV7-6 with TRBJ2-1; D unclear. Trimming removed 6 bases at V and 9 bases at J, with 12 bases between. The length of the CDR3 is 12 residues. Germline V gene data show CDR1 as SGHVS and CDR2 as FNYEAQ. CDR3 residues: CASSVSPGEQFF. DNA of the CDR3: TGTGCCAGCAGTGTGAGTCCCGGTGAGCAGTTCTTC. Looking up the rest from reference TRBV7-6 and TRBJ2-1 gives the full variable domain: GAGVSQSPRYKVTKRGQDVALRCDPISGHVSLYWYRQALGQGPEFLTYFNYEAQQDKSGLPNDRFSAERPEGSISTLTIQRTEQRDSAMYRCASSVSPGEQFFGPGTRLTVL.

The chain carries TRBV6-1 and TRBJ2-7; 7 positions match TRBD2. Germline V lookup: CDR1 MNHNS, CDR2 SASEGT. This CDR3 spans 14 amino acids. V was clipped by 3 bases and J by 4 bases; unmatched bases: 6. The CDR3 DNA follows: TGTGCCAGCAGTGACTGGGACGGGGGGTACGAGCAGTACTTC. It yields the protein CASSDWDGGYEQYF.

The CDR3 is CASSEIRTGGSWSTEAFF. The CDR3 region has the DNA TGTGCCAGCAGTGAAATAAGGACAGGGGGCTCTTGGAGCACTGAAGCTTTCTTT. The chain recombines TRBV6-1 with TRBJ1-1; 11 bases align to TRBD1. The CDR3 is made up of 18 amino acids. The V gene end was trimmed by 2 bases and the J gene end by 4 bases; junction bases not matched to a gene: 12. CDR1 and CDR2 (germline): MNHNS, SASEGT.

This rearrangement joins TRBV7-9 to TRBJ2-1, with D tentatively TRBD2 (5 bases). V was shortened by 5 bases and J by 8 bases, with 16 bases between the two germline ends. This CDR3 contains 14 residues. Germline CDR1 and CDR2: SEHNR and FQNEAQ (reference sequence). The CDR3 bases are TGTGCCAGCAGCGAAGAGGTAGCGCGGGATGAGCAGTTCTTC. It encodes CASSEEVARDEQFF. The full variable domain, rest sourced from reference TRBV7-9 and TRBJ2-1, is DTGVSQNPRHKITKRGQNVTFRCDPISEHNRLYWYRQTLGQGPEFLTYFQNEAQLEKSRLLSDRFSAERPKGSFSTLEIQRTEQGDSAMYLCASSEEVARDEQFFGPGTRLTVL.

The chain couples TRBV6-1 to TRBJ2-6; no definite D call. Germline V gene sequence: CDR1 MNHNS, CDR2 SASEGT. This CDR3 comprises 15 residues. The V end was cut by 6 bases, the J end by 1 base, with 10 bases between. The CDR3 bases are TGTGCCAGCAGGGGCCTTGGATCTGGGGCCAACGTCCTGACTTTC. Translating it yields CASRGLGSGANVLTF.

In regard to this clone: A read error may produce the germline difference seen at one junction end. The CDR3 sequence: CASSLALGSPYEQYF. CDR3 nucleotide sequence: TGTGCTAGCAGCTTAGCTTTGGGCAGTCCCTACGAGCAGTACTTC. V gene TRBV7-7 combines with J gene TRBJ2-7, with D unclear. The V gene's germline CDR1 is SSHAT and CDR2 FNYEAQ (reference sequence). The CDR3 sequence is 15 residues long.

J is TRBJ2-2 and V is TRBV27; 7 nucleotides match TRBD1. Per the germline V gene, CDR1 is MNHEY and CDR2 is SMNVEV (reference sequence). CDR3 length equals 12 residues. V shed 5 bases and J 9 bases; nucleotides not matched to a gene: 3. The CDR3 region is CASSLGGRELFF. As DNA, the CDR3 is TGTGCCAGCAGTCTAGGGGGCCGGGAGCTGTTTTTT.

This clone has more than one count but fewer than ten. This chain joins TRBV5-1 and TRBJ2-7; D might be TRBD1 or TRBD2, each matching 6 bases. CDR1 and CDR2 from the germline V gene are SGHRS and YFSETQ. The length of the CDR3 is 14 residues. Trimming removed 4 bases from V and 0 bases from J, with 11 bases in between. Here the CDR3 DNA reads TGCGCCAGCAGCCCGGGGGACACCTCCTACGAGCAGTACTTC. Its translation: CASSPGDTSYEQYF.

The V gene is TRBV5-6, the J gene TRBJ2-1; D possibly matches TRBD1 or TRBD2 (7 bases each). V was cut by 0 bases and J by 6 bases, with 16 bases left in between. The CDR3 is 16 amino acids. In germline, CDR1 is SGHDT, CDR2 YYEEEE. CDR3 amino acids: CASSLEGGGTFNEQFF. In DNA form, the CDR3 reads TGTGCCAGCAGCTTGGAGGGAGGGGGCACCTTCAATGAGCAGTTCTTC.